This passage covers 19 T cell receptor beta chains from one sample sequenced in a study of shared clonotypes between healthy human individuals. Repertoires were generated with immunoSEQ multiplex PCR, while TCRdb's copy carries only in-frame clones and drops some. The data show 1,100,000 or so clones, with around 82% seen just once and approximately 0.5% held by the top ten. Material for sequencing was memory CD4+ T cells from PBMCs. The subset was: CD45RA-negative fraction. The receptors stem from a man younger than 35 in good health. Some clones in this sample may be carry-over from other donors' samples.

This chain uses TRBV6-6 with TRBJ2-5, with 9 bases lining up with TRBD2. The V gene's germline CDR1 is MNHNY and CDR2 SVGAGI (reference sequence). J gave up 2 bases and V 5 bases, and 3 bases lay outside the gene matches. This CDR3 region has 14 residues. CDR3 amino acids: CASSGTSKQETQYF. The CDR3 DNA reads TGTGCCAGCAGTGGGACTAGCAAGCAAGAGACCCAGTACTTC.

V usage is TRBV27 and J usage is TRBJ2-5; D is possibly TRBD1 (7 bases). V lost 0 bases and J 4 bases, leaving 21 bases between the germline ends. CDR1 and CDR2 from the germline V gene are MNHEY and SMNVEV (reference sequence). The CDR3 loop spans 18 amino acids. This CDR3 is CASSLSFNAGRGAETQYF. In nucleotides, the CDR3 is TGTGCCAGCAGTTTATCGTTTAACGCCGGCAGGGGGGCAGAGACCCAGTACTTC.

The V and J genes are TRBV28 and TRBJ2-5; D gene unclear. Trimming shortened V by 6 bases and J by 5 bases, and 7 bases separated the two germline ends. CDR1 is MDHEN, CDR2 SYDVKM, per germline. The CDR3 is made up of 11 amino acids. CDR3 sequence reads: CASSSAETQYF. Here the CDR3 DNA reads TGTGCCAGCAGCTCCGCGGAGACCCAGTACTTC.

This clone appeared once. The chain has TRBV4-2 and TRBJ2-1, with a weak D call TRBD2 (5 bases). The CDR3 runs 16 residues. V dropped 2 bases and J dropped 7 bases, with 18 bases sitting between them. The germline CDR1 and CDR2 sequences are LGHNA and YNFKEQ. For the CDR3, the DNA is TGTGCCAGCAGCCAAATCGGCGAGGGATTAGGGAATGAGCAGTTCTTC. Amino acid sequence: CASSQIGEGLGNEQFF.

The CDR3 loop is CASSIEDIQAYNEQFF. As DNA, the CDR3 is TGCGCCAGCAGCATAGAGGACATACAAGCCTACAATGAGCAGTTCTTC. The chain links TRBV4-1 to TRBJ2-1; TRBD1 might be the D (5 bases). The CDR3 runs to 16 residues. The germline CDR1 and CDR2 sequences are MGHRA and YSYEKL. Trimming removed 5 bases at V and 2 bases at J, with 16 bases between.

The CDR3 loop reads CSVSVSTDTQYF. CDR3 in DNA: TGCAGCGTTTCAGTGAGCACAGATACGCAGTATTTT. V usage is TRBV29-1 and J usage is TRBJ2-3; D gene ambiguous. The CDR3 loop spans 12 amino acids. Germline CDR1 reads SQVTM; CDR2 reads ANQGSEA. V shed 5 bases and J shed 0 bases, with 6 bases lying between them.

The chain links TRBV15 to TRBJ2-5, with D perhaps being TRBD1 or TRBD2 (5 bases each). The CDR3 has 16 amino acids. Germline V lookup: CDR1 LNHNV, CDR2 YYDKDF (reference sequence). Between the trimmed V and J ends, which lost 0 bases and 5 bases, there was a span of 16 bases. CDR3 protein: CATSRDVGLEGETQYF. CDR3 coding DNA: TGTGCCACCAGCAGAGATGTAGGACTCGAGGGGGAGACCCAGTACTTC.

The chain links TRBV6-1 to TRBJ1-1; D may be TRBD1 (5 bases). This CDR3 has 12 amino acids. CDR1 and CDR2 (germline): MNHNS, SASEGT. V lost 4 bases, J lost 9 bases, and 12 bases lay in between. The chain's CDR3 is CASSALQDQAFF. The CDR3 DNA is TGTGCCAGCAGTGCGTTACAGGACCAAGCTTTCTTT.

V is TRBV19 and J is TRBJ2-1; D is perhaps TRBD1 or TRBD2 (5 bases each). Trimming shortened V by 4 bases and J by 15 bases, and 13 bases separated the two germline ends. Germline loops: CDR1 LNHDA, CDR2 SQIVND (reference sequence). This CDR3 region has 11 residues. The DNA of the CDR3 is TGTGCCAGTAGTACCCGGGACCACCCGTTCTTC. Translation gives CASSTRDHPFF.

This chain uses TRBV2 with TRBJ2-5; no definite D call. The J call may be wrong; the DNA end is better matched by TRBJ2-7. CDR3 length: 11 residues. Germline CDR1 and CDR2: SNHLY and FYNNEI. The DNA for the CDR3 is TGTGCCAGCAGTGAACTGTACGAGCAGTACTTC. Protein: CASSELYEQYF.

This clone was recorded only once. The chain has TRBV5-5 and TRBJ1-4; D not certain. The CDR3 loop spans 16 amino acids. Germline lookup yields CDR1 SGHKS and CDR2 YYEKEE (reference sequence). Trimming shortened V by 4 bases and J by 0 bases, and 13 bases separated the two germline ends. The CDR3 here is CASSLPADATNEKLFF. DNA of the CDR3: TGTGCCAGCAGCCTCCCGGCGGACGCAACTAATGAAAAACTGTTTTTT.

This chain uses TRBV5-1 with TRBJ1-1, with 8 bases lining up with TRBD1. V was pared by 0 bases and J by 7 bases, with 5 bases of the junction left unmatched. Per germline, CDR1 SGHRS and CDR2 YFSETQ. The CDR3 sequence is 14 residues long. DNA of the CDR3: TGCGCCAGCAGCTTGGGGGGACAGGCTGATGAAGCTTTCTTT. Translation gives CASSLGGQADEAFF.

J is TRBJ2-2 and V is TRBV6-5; 9 nucleotides agree with TRBD2. CDR1 is MNHEY, CDR2 SVGAGI, per germline. Unmatched junction bases numbered 13, after V lost 5 bases and J lost 12 bases. The CDR3 has 15 amino acids. CDR3 sequence reads: CASSSRTSVSVKLFF. The CDR3 nucleotides are TGTGCCAGCAGTAGTCGGACTAGCGTAAGCGTGAAGCTGTTTTTT.

This sequence joins TRBV15 and TRBJ1-1, with 7 bases identical to TRBD1. Trimming at V came to 4 bases and at J to 6 bases, leaving 17 bases not matched to a gene. In germline, CDR1 is LNHNV, CDR2 YYDKDF (reference sequence). The CDR3 is 17 amino acids. The CDR3 DNA sequence: TGTGCCACCAGCACCCCTCTCATGAGGGGGCTAGGGGCTGAAGCTTTCTTT. The encoded protein is CATSTPLMRGLGAEAFF.

This rearrangement joins TRBV7-2 to TRBJ1-2, with 8 bases lining up with TRBD1. This CDR3 is built from 15 residues. The junction had 12 bases not matched to a gene; V was cut back by 5 bases and J by 7 bases. Looked up from germline, CDR1 is SGHTA and CDR2 is FQGNSA. CDR3 in amino acids: CASSPRTGMALGYTF. As DNA, the CDR3 is TGTGCCAGCAGCCCCCGGACAGGGATGGCCCTTGGCTACACCTTC.

This chain uses TRBV10-3 with TRBJ1-1; 9 nucleotides align to TRBD1. V trimming: 2 bases; J trimming: 4 bases; junction bases outside the gene matches: 5. The germline gives CDR1 ENHRY, CDR2 SYGVKD. CDR3 length: 15 amino acids. CDR3 DNA: TGTGCCATCAGTGAGGGGACAGGGCGAGTCACTGAAGCTTTCTTT. Residues: CAISEGTGRVTEAFF.

The chain is built from TRBV12-5 and TRBJ2-5; possible D gene TRBD2, 6 bases. Deletions cut 4 bases from V and 0 bases from J, with 9 bases between. The CDR3 runs 14 residues. The V gene's germline CDR1 is LGHNT and CDR2 FRNRAP. The chain's CDR3 is CASGSGGNQETQYF. DNA for the CDR3: TGTGCTAGTGGTTCCGGAGGGAACCAAGAGACCCAGTACTTC.

This chain uses TRBV15 with TRBJ1-1; D gene unclear. CDR3 length equals 16 residues. CDR1 is LNHNV, CDR2 YYDKDF, per germline (reference sequence). V was trimmed by 0 bases and J by 1 base, leaving 12 bases between them. The CDR3: CATSRDQQRQNTEAFF. The CDR3 DNA follows: TGTGCCACCAGCAGAGATCAACAACGGCAGAACACTGAAGCTTTCTTT.

V is TRBV30 and J is TRBJ2-7; D remains unclear. Trimming pared 5 bases from V and 0 bases from J, leaving 11 bases between. Germline-derived CDR1 and CDR2 are GTSNPN and SVGIG (reference sequence). This CDR3 comprises 13 residues. CDR3 bases: TGTGCCTGGGTACGGGTAACCTCCTACGAGCAGTACTTC. As protein: CAWVRVTSYEQYF.